This T cell receptor (beta chain) was observed in a study of T cells in Graves' hyperthyroidism and ophthalmopathy. RNA transcripts yielded amplified TCR beta CDR3 regions. Using the HTBI primer set, a first-round RT-PCR was run on the TCR CDR3. TCRdb itself ran the multiplex PCR reads through MiXCR, one entry per CDR3 protein. There are about 510,000 distinct CDR3 sequences in the sample; about 46% occur only once, and around 47% lies in the top ten. Study-level results: Among clonotypes expanded in thyroid above 0.001, most were also found in blood. Ophthalmopathy and stable hyperthyroidism were separated by a 13 V-J model. It was a median about seven months before onset that the model predicted ophthalmopathy.

CDR1 is SGHVS and CDR2 is FNYEAQ in the germline V gene. This CDR3 is built from 18 residues. After removal of 5 bases from V and 0 bases from J, the junction contained 10 bases not matched to a gene. Patients having uncontrolled infection, another autoimmune disease, pregnancy or lactation were not included. Worth noting for this clonotype: Its antigen remains unidentified.

The clonotype was recovered from an adult woman with Graves' disease, either hyperthyroidism or ophthalmopathy (not recorded which). The genes are TRBV7-6 and TRBJ1-5; 10 bases are shared with TRBD1. The specimen sequenced was peripheral blood or thyroid tissue (not recorded which). As DNA, the CDR3 is TGTGCCAGCAGCCCGGCCGGGACAGGGGCCAATAGCAATCAGCCCCAGCATTTT. It codes for CASSPAGTGANSNQPQHF.